What follows are 17 T cell receptor beta chains derived from one specimen sequenced in a study of blood T cell repertoires in COVID-19. The repertoire was sequenced with immunoSEQ multiplex PCR; TCRdb's copy has only in-frame clones and lacks some. The data show about 120,000 clones, around 82% seen once. Sequenced: peripheral blood. The origin of the receptors is a human donor in a cohort sampled during active COVID-19.

V and J are TRBV28 and TRBJ2-5; D uncertain. This CDR3 comprises 14 residues. Trimming pared 4 bases from V and 5 bases from J, leaving 14 bases between. CDR1 is MDHEN and CDR2 is SYDVKM in the germline V gene. As DNA, the CDR3 is TGTGCCAGCAGTTCACCCCAGCCCGGGGAGACCCAGTACTTC. Translating gives CASSSPQPGETQYF.

This chain joins TRBV24-1 and TRBJ2-2; D is unresolved. This CDR3 region has 12 residues. V gave up 4 bases and J gave up 9 bases, with 8 bases separating them. CDR1 KGHDR and CDR2 SFDVKD come from the germline V gene. CDR3 sequence reads: CATSDPKWELFF. The CDR3 DNA is TGTGCCACCAGTGACCCTAAGTGGGAGCTGTTTTTT.

The chain employs TRBV5-1 and TRBJ2-1, with 10 bases aligning to TRBD2. The CDR3 is 16 amino acids. V lost 0 bases and J lost 4; bases outside the gene matches: 4. Germline lookup yields CDR1 SGHRS and CDR2 YFSETQ. CDR3 amino acids: CASSLAALAGYNEQFF. The CDR3 nucleotides read TGCGCCAGCAGCTTGGCTGCACTAGCGGGGTACAATGAGCAGTTCTTC. The full variable domain, its missing parts supplied by reference TRBV5-1 and TRBJ2-1, is KAGVTQTPRYLIKTRGQQVTLSCSPISGHRSVSWYQQTPGQGLQFLFEYFSETQRNKGNFPGRFSGRQFSNSRSEMNVSTLELGDSALYLCASSLAALAGYNEQFFGPGTRLTVL.

This clone was seen more than once but under ten times. The V call is TRBV11-2, the J call TRBJ2-1; TRBD2 is a possible D gene (5 bases). Trimming removed 4 bases at V and 10 bases at J, with 11 bases between. The CDR3 has 12 amino acids. Per germline, CDR1 SGHAT and CDR2 FQNNGV. The CDR3: CASSSPTGEQFF. CDR3 nucleotide sequence: TGTGCCAGCAGCTCCCCCACGGGGGAGCAGTTCTTC.

The rearrangement joins TRBV19 to TRBJ2-7, with D unresolved. CDR3 length equals 13 residues. The ends were cut back, 3 bases at V and 1 base at J, with 7 bases in the middle. Germline CDR1 is LNHDA and CDR2 is SQIVND (reference sequence). CDR3 protein: CASSIGKSYEQYF. CDR3 bases: TGTGCCAGTAGTATTGGCAAATCCTACGAGCAGTACTTC.

J is TRBJ1-5 and V is TRBV5-1, with no clear D. The germline gives CDR1 SGHRS, CDR2 YFSETQ. The CDR3 spans 13 residues. Deletions cut 1 base from V and 6 bases from J, with 8 bases between. The CDR3 coding sequence is TGCGCCAGCAGCTTGACAGCGGGTCAGCCCCAGCATTTT. The encoded protein is CASSLTAGQPQHF.

The chain uses TRBV2 and TRBJ1-3; D perhaps matches TRBD1 (6 bases). Germline CDR1 and CDR2: SNHLY and FYNNEI. V was pared by 8 bases and J by 0 bases, with 11 bases between. The CDR3 has 14 residues. The CDR3 here is CASQDRTSGNTIYF. CDR3 nucleotide sequence: TGTGCCAGCCAAGACAGGACCTCTGGAAACACCATATATTTT.

The chain joins TRBV28 to TRBJ2-3; 9 bases agree with TRBD2. This CDR3 contains 17 residues. J gave up 4 bases and V 5 bases, and 13 bases lay outside the gene matches. The V gene's germline CDR1 is MDHEN and CDR2 SYDVKM. The CDR3: CASSPYPGGGAPDTQYF. The CDR3 region has the DNA TGTGCCAGCAGTCCCTACCCGGGCGGGGGGGCCCCAGATACGCAGTATTTT.

The chain uses TRBV5-1 and TRBJ2-2; 7 bases are shared with TRBD1. Germline V gives CDR1 SGHRS, CDR2 YFSETQ. The J segment lost 2 bases and the V segment lost 0 bases, leaving 4 bases of the junction unmatched. The CDR3 has 16 residues. The CDR3, as DNA: TGCGCCAGCAGCTTGGCGGGACAGACTAACACCGGGGAGCTGTTTTTT. This sequence encodes CASSLAGQTNTGELFF.

The rearrangement links TRBV3-1 (or the pseudogene TRBV3-2) to TRBJ2-1; 10 bases are a match to TRBD1. The ends lost 5 bases at V and 2 bases at J; junction bases unmatched: 9. The CDR3 is 17 residues long. Germline V lookup: CDR1 LGHDT, CDR2 YNNKEL (reference sequence). DNA of the CDR3: TGTGCCAGCAGCTCACCAACCGGGACAGGGGCCTACAATGAGCAGTTCTTC. It translates to CASSSPTGTGAYNEQFF.

The chain has TRBV4-2 and TRBJ2-7; tentative D call: TRBD1 (5 bases). CDR1 and CDR2 (germline): LGHNA, YNFKEQ. Trimming took off 0 bases at V and 3 bases at J, with 15 bases between the two ends. The CDR3 extends over 16 amino acids. The CDR3 loop is CASSQERTTSYYEQYF. DNA of the CDR3: TGTGCCAGCAGCCAAGAAAGGACAACTTCCTACTACGAGCAGTACTTC.

The rearrangement uses TRBV9 and TRBJ1-1; D remains ambiguous. The germline V gene has CDR1 SGDLS and CDR2 YYNGEE. This CDR3 has 14 residues. The V end was cut by 0 bases, the J end by 4 bases, with 10 bases between. CDR3 in DNA: TGTGCCAGCAGCGTAGGGTCCGGGTTCACTGAAGCTTTCTTT. This translates into CASSVGSGFTEAFF. Looking up the rest from reference TRBV9 and TRBJ1-1 gives the full variable domain: DSGVTQTPKHLITATGQRVTLRCSPRSGDLSVYWYQQSLDQGLQFLIQYYNGEERAKGNILERFSAQQFPDLHSELNLSSLELGDSALYFCASSVGSGFTEAFFGQGTRLTVV.

In this sample, this clone turned up a few times. The chain is built from TRBV4-1 and TRBJ2-2, with TRBD1 matching over 10 bases. J lost 0 bases, V lost 4 bases, and 5 bases had no gene match. The CDR3 contains 17 residues. CDR1 and CDR2 from the germline V gene are MGHRA and YSYEKL. The CDR3: CASSRQGTGANTGELFF. CDR3 bases: TGCGCCAGCAGCCGGCAAGGGACAGGGGCGAACACCGGGGAGCTGTTTTTT.

V is TRBV5-6 and J is TRBJ2-3; 8 bases line up with TRBD2. The J segment lost 4 bases and the V segment lost 4 bases, leaving 11 bases of the junction unmatched. Per germline, CDR1 SGHDT and CDR2 YYEEEE. This CDR3 is built from 16 residues. CDR3 loop: CASSQINGLAADTQYF. The CDR3 coding sequence is TGTGCCAGCAGCCAAATAAATGGACTAGCCGCAGATACGCAGTATTTT.

The rearrangement joins TRBV19 to TRBJ2-3; D ambiguous. Germline values: CDR1 LNHDA, CDR2 SQIVND (reference sequence). This CDR3 spans 14 amino acids. V was clipped by 1 base and J by 2 bases, with 7 bases between them. For the CDR3, the DNA is TGTGCCAGTAGTATAGCGCGTCCCACAGATACGCAGTATTTT. Translating gives CASSIARPTDTQYF.

CDR3 coding DNA: TGCGCCAGCAGCTTGGAATGGACAGGGTCTGAAAAACTGTTTTTT. Translation: CASSLEWTGSEKLFF. The V gene is TRBV5-1, the J gene TRBJ1-4; 8 positions agree with TRBD1. Trimming took 0 bases from V and 7 from J; bases not matched to a gene: 5. The CDR3 covers 15 residues. Germline V CDR1 and CDR2: SGHRS, YFSETQ.

The chain combines TRBV6-6 with TRBJ1-2, with D unclear. CDR1 is MNHNY and CDR2 is SVGAGI in the germline V gene (reference sequence). This CDR3 is built from 11 residues. Between the trimmed V and J ends, which lost 0 bases and 7 bases, there was a span of 3 bases. As DNA, the CDR3 is TGTGCCAGCAGTTACTCGGCTGGCTACACCTTC. Translation: CASSYSAGYTF.